This T cell receptor (beta chain) derives from a study of glioma-infiltrating T cells. Study-wide points: Gliomas, especially low-grade, showed above-expected tissue-blood divergence; non-neoplastic patients showed below.

Germline-derived CDR1 and CDR2 are SGHAT and FQNNGV. Trimming cost V 5 bases and J 0 bases, with 7 bases left between them. This CDR3 is built from 14 residues. Amplification of TCR alpha and beta CDR3 regions from RNA used iRepertoire nested multiplex PCR. Tissue mRNA or PBMC total RNA, roughly 85-450 ng, went into one-step reverse transcription and amplification. A single record per CDR3 protein comes from TCRdb applying MiXCR to the multiplex PCR reads. The table lists about 130,000 distinct CDR3 sequences, under 25% of them singletons. A word on this clonotype: The antigen remains undetermined.

The sequencing sample was made of glioma tissue, nonneoplastic brain tissue, or PBMCs (not recorded which). V usage is TRBV11-2 and J usage is TRBJ1-4; D uncertain. The TCR was taken from a human donor with low-grade glioma or glioblastoma, undergoing nonglioma brain surgery, or in good health (not recorded which). CDR3 bases: TGTGCCAGCAGCCGGTCCTCAACTAATGAAAAACTGTTTTTT. This gives the protein CASSRSSTNEKLFF.